A selection of T cell receptor beta chains follows, all from one sample in a study of technical replicates of blood from a handful of donors. Here immunoSEQ multiplex PCR was the method, and the copy in TCRdb shows in-frame clones only, minus some. Altogether about 79,000 clones are present, approximately 94% being singletons, with the ten largest covering under 0.3%. The material sequenced was T cells isolated from PBMCs. The source of these receptors is a human donor in good health. The CDR3 runs from the conserved cysteine through the conserved F or W. Each record gives: J gene, clone size, V gene, D gene, CDR3 DNA, CDR3 protein. The D gene is left open where the match is weak. The size of a clone is reported for some rows only, either as once, few or many, or as a class for expanded clones.

>TRBJ2-7|.|TRBV19|TRBD1
TGTGCCAGCGCTTCAGGGGGAGCCTACGAGCAGTACTTC
CASASGGAYEQYF
>TRBJ2-1|.|TRBV7-9|.
TGTGCCAGCAGCTTACGGGGGAATGAGCAGTTCTTC
CASSLRGNEQFF
>TRBJ2-7|once|TRBV7-9|TRBD1
TGTGCCAGCAGCCGACCGGGACAGGGGAACGAGCAGTACTTC
CASSRPGQGNEQYF
>TRBJ1-3|.|TRBV13|.
TGTGCCAGCAGCTTAGACAGCCGCTCTGGAAACACCATATATTTT
CASSLDSRSGNTIYF
>TRBJ2-7|.|TRBV30|TRBD2
TGTGCCTGCGGGCAGGGCGGACTAGCGACTTCCTACGAGCAGTACTTC
CACGQGGLATSYEQYF
>TRBJ1-4|.|TRBV4-1|.
TGCGCCAGCAGCCGAGGCCTTAGGGAGGGAAAACTGTTTTTT
CASSRGLREGKLFF
>TRBJ1-2|.|TRBV7-2|TRBD1
TGTGCCAGCAGCCCCCAGAGGGACAGTCACTACACCTTC
CASSPQRDSHYTF
>TRBJ1-3|.|TRBV28|.
TGTGCCAGCATCAAAGGGGGCTCTGGAAACACCATATATTTT
CASIKGGSGNTIYF
>TRBJ2-2|.|TRBV28|TRBD1
TGTGCCAGCAGACTTACGTGGGACAGGGGGCGTCCCGGGGAGCTGTTTTTT
CASRLTWDRGRPGELFF
>TRBJ2-3|.|TRBV5-4|TRBD1
TGTGCCAGCAGCGTCGGACAGGGGGGAGATACGCAGTATTTT
CASSVGQGGDTQYF
>TRBJ2-1|.|TRBV6-5|TRBD2
TGTGCCAGCAGTCCGGGGGGTCCACACAATGAGCAGTTCTTC
CASSPGGPHNEQFF
>TRBJ2-1|.|TRBV7-7|TRBD2
TGTGCCAGCAGCCCGGGACTAGCGGGAGGCGTATACAATGAGCAGTTCTTC
CASSPGLAGGVYNEQFF
>TRBJ2-3|.|TRBV6-4|.
TGTGCCAGCAGTGACTCGAAGAGGAATCTCAGGATGAGGGGGGGACGAGATACGCAGTATTTT
CASSDSKRNLRMRGGRDTQYF
>TRBJ1-1|.|TRBV6-1|.
TGTGCCAGCAGCGAACTCCCGGTAACGAATATAGGTATTGGACAGCGATTTACTGAAGCTTTCTTT
CASSELPVTNIGIGQRFTEAFF
>TRBJ2-7|.|TRBV6-1|.
TGTGCCAGCACGATACCGCGGGACTACGAGCAGTACTTC
CASTIPRDYEQYF
>TRBJ1-4|.|TRBV28|.
TGTGCCAGCAGCAGGGGCTCGGAAGAAAAACTGTTTTTT
CASSRGSEEKLFF
>TRBJ2-3|.|TRBV7-9|.
TGTGCCAGCAGCACTAGCACAGATACGCAGTATTTT
CASSTSTDTQYF
>TRBJ2-7|.|TRBV6-5|TRBD1
TGTGCCAGTTCACCCAACAGGGGCGAGCAGTACTTC
CASSPNRGEQYF
>TRBJ1-5|.|TRBV7-6|TRBD1
TGTGCCAGCAGCGAAGACAGGGGTCAGCCCCAGCATTTT
CASSEDRGQPQHF
>TRBJ2-7|.|TRBV7-9|.
TGTGCTACGGGGTTGAGAACCTACGAGCAGTACTTC
CATGLRTYEQYF
>TRBJ2-1|.|TRBV29-1|TRBD2
TGCAGCGTTGACGGGACTAGCGGCCGATCCTACAATGAGCAGTTCTTC
CSVDGTSGRSYNEQFF
>TRBJ2-7|.|TRBV14|TRBD1
TGTGCCAGCAGCCCAGGGGGCGAGCAGTACTTC
CASSPGGEQYF
>TRBJ2-1|.|TRBV5-1|TRBD2
TGCGCCAGCAGCTTGGAGGGTAGCGGGGGGTACAATGAGCAGTTCTTC
CASSLEGSGGYNEQFF
>TRBJ2-2|.|TRBV30|.
TGTGCCTGGAGTTATGGGCCGGTTTGGGCCGGGGAGCTGTTTTTT
CAWSYGPVWAGELFF
>TRBJ2-1|.|TRBV29-1|TRBD2
TGCAGCGTACTAGCGAAGAATGAGCAGTTCTTC
CSVLAKNEQFF
>TRBJ2-7|.|TRBV7-9|.
TGTGCCAGCAGCTTAAAAGGGGTTCCCTCCTACGAGCAGTACTTC
CASSLKGVPSYEQYF
>TRBJ2-1|.|TRBV23-1|TRBD1
TGCGCCAGCAGTCACCGGGACAGGCGGTACAATGAGCAGTTCTTC
CASSHRDRRYNEQFF
>TRBJ2-7|.|TRBV7-8|.
TGTGCCAGCAGCTTACAGGCAACCTACGAGCAGTACTTC
CASSLQATYEQYF
>TRBJ2-7|.|TRBV13|TRBD2
TGTGCCAGCAGCCCCGCGGGACTAGCGGGTAATTCCTACGAGCAGTACTTC
CASSPAGLAGNSYEQYF
>TRBJ2-1|.|TRBV10-3|.
TGTGCCACCGTAGGGGACATACCCCTCGGGGATGAGCAGTTCTTC
CATVGDIPLGDEQFF
>TRBJ2-1|.|TRBV28|.
TGTGCCAGCCTGAGCCAGGGAACGATCAATGAGCAGTTCTTC
CASLSQGTINEQFF